This paragraph reports one TCR beta chain. In the study's own analysis: The authors estimated nucleated cell counts from reference gene primer amplification. This table comes from immunoSEQ multiplex PCR, and its TCRdb copy is limited to in-frame clones, with some not included. The DNA was the basis for D and trimming; V, J and clone size are from that table. The sample contains about 64,000 clones, around 76% of which appear only once. This specimen comes from a study of blood T cell repertoires in COVID-19. On the study more broadly: From the United States, Italy and Spain came samples of acute and convalescent COVID-19. Sources were T cells, B-cell-depleted T cells, or PBMCs; the material itself was cDNA or gDNA.

The receptor's source is a human donor in a cohort sampled during active COVID-19. The sequencing sample was made of peripheral blood.

The CDR3 sequence is CASSFRDTRQGYEQFF. The CDR3 nucleotides read TGTGCCAGCAGTTTCCGGGACACCCGACAGGGCTATGAGCAGTTCTTC. J is TRBJ2-1 and V is TRBV7-2; 7 nucleotides align to TRBD1. This CDR3 spans 16 amino acids. V shed 6 bases and J 8 bases; nucleotides not matched to a gene: 16. Germline-derived CDR1 and CDR2 are SGHTA and FQGNSA.